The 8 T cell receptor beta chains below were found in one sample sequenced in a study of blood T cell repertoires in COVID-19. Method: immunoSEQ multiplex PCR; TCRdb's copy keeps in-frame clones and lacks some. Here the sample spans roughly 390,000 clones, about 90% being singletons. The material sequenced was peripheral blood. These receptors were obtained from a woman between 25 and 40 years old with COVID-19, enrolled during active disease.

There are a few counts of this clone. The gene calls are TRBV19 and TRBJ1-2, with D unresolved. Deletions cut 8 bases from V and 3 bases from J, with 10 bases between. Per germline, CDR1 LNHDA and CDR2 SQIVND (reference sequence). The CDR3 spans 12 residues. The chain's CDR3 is CASRSSDYGYTF. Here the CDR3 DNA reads TGTGCCAGTCGAAGTAGTGACTATGGCTACACCTTC.

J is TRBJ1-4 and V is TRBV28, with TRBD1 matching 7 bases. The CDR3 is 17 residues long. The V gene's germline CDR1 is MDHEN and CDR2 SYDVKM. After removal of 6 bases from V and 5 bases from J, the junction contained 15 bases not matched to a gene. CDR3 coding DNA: TGTGCCAGCAGCCGAACCCCCAGGACAGGTTTAAATGAAAAACTGTTTTTT. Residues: CASSRTPRTGLNEKLFF.

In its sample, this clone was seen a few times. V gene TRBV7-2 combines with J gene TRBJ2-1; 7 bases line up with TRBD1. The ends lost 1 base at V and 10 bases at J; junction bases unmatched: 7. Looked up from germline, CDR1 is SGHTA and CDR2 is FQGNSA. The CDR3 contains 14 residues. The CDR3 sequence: CASSLGKGGREQFF. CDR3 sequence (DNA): TGTGCCAGCAGCTTAGGGAAAGGGGGCCGAGAGCAGTTCTTC. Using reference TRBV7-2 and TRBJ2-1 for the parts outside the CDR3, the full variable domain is GAGVSQSPSNKVTEKGKDVELRCDPISGHTALYWYRQSLGQGLEFLIYFQGNSAPDKSGLPSDRFSAERTGGSVSTLTIQRTQQEDSAVYLCASSLGKGGREQFFGPGTRLTVL.

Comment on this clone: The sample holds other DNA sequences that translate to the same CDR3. The CDR3 here is CASSLRLAGDRGTGELFF. Here the CDR3 DNA reads TGTGCCAGCAGCTTACGACTAGCGGGAGACCGTGGCACCGGGGAGCTGTTTTTT. The chain links TRBV7-2 to TRBJ2-2; 12 positions match TRBD2. Trimming removed 2 bases from V and 4 bases from J; junction bases left unmatched: 8. The CDR3 extends over 18 amino acids. CDR1 SGHTA and CDR2 FQGNSA come from the germline V gene. Together with reference TRBV7-2 and TRBJ2-2, the CDR3 gives the full variable domain: GAGVSQSPSNKVTEKGKDVELRCDPISGHTALYWYRQSLGQGLEFLIYFQGNSAPDKSGLPSDRFSAERTGGSVSTLTIQRTQQEDSAVYLCASSLRLAGDRGTGELFFGEGSRLTVL.

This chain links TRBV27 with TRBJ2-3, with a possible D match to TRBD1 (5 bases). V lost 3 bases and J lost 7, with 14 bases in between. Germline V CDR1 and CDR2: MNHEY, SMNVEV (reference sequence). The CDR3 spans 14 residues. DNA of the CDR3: TGTGCCAGCAGTTTGACAGCGCCCGGCCATACGCAGTATTTT. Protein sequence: CASSLTAPGHTQYF.

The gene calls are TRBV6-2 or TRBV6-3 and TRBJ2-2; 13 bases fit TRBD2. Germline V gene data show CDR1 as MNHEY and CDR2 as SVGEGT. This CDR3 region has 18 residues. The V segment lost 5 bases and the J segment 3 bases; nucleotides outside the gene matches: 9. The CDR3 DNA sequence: TGTGCCAGCAGTCTAGGACTAGCGGGAGCTTATGACACCGGGGAGCTGTTTTTT. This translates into CASSLGLAGAYDTGELFF.

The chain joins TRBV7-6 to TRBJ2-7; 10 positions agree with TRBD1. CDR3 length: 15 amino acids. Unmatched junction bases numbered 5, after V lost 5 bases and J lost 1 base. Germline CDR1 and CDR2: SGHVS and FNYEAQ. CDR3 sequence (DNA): TGTGCCAGCAGCGTGGGACAGGGGCTATCCTACGAGCAGTACTTC. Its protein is CASSVGQGLSYEQYF.

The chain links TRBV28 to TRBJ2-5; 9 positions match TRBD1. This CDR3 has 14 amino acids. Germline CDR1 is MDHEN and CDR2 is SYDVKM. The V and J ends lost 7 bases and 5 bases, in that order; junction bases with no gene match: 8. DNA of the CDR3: TGTGCCAGCACCACAGGGACAGGGAGTGAGACCCAGTACTTC. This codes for CASTTGTGSETQYF.